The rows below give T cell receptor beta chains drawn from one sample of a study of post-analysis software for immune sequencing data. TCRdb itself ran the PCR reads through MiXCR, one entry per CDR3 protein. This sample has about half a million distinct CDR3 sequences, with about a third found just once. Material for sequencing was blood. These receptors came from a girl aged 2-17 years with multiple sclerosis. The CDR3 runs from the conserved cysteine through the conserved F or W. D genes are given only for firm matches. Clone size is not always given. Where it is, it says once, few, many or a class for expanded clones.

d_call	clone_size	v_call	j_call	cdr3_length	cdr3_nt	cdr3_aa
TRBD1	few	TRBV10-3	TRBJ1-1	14	TGTGCCATCAGGGGACAGGACGACCCGACTGAAGCTTTCTTT	CAIRGQDDPTEAFF
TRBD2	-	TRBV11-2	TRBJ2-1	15	TGTGCCCGCAGCACTAGCGGGGGAATCTACAATGAGCAGTTCTTC	CARSTSGGIYNEQFF
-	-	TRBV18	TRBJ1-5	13	TGTGCCAGCTCACCAACAGGGTATCAGCCCCAGCATTTT	CASSPTGYQPQHF
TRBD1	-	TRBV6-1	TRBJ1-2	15	TGTGCCACGCGCTCTGGGACAGGGGGTTGGTATGGCTACACCTTC	CATRSGTGGWYGYTF
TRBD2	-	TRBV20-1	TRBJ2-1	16	TGCAGTGCTAGGGCCGTTAGCGGGAGAGAAGGCAATGAGCAGTTCTTC	CSARAVSGREGNEQFF
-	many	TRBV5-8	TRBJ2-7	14	TGTGCCAGCAGCTTGATCCCCGGCTCCTACGAGCAGTACTTC	CASSLIPGSYEQYF
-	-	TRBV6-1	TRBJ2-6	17	TGTGCCAGCAGTCGCCGGGTTTCAACGTGGGGGGCCAACGTCCTGACTTTC	CASSRRVSTWGANVLTF
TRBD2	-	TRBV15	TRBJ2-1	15	TGTGCCACCAGCAGAGGAAGCGGGGGGGCCTACGAGCAGTTCTTC	CATSRGSGGAYEQFF
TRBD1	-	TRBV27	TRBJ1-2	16	TGTGCCAGCAGTTCGGGGTTGGGACAGGGGGTAAGGGGCTACACCTTC	CASSSGLGQGVRGYTF
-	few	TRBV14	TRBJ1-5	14	TGTGCCAGCAGCCAAGTCGCGGGTATCCAGCCCCAGCATTTT	CASSQVAGIQPQHF
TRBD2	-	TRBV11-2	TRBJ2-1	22	TGTGCCAGCACCCGGCCGTTGCGGGGGGGCAGCAGGATGTACCACTCCTACAATGAGCAGTTCTTC	CASTRPLRGGSRMYHSYNEQFF
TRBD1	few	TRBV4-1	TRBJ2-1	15	TGCGCCAGCAGCCAGGGACAGCGGTTTAGCAATGAGCAGTTCTTC	CASSQGQRFSNEQFF
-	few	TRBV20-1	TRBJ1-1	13	TGCAGTGCTAGTCAGGGCCCGAACACTGAAGCTTTCTTT	CSASQGPNTEAFF
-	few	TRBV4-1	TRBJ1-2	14	TGCGCCAGCAGCCAAGTGACCAGAAACTATGGCTACACCTTC	CASSQVTRNYGYTF
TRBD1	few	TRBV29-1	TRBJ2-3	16	TGCAGCGGCGCCGGGACAGGGGATTCTAGCACAGATACGCAGTATTTT	CSGAGTGDSSTDTQYF
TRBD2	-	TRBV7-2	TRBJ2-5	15	TGTGCCAGCAGCTTAGGTTCCTCTAGCGGAGGGACCCAGTACTTC	CASSLGSSSGGTQYF